These T cell receptor beta chains were read from a single sample in a study of Ad26.COV2.S vaccination and SARS-CoV-2 variants. Sequencing used immunoSEQ multiplex PCR; TCRdb keeps in-frame clones, though not all of them. This repertoire shows about 380,000 clones, around 82% found once; its top ten account for about 7.4%. Sequenced here: peripheral blood, sampled in a trial of Ad26.COV2.S vaccine versus placebo. Every receptor here comes from a person aged 18-65 years who received the Ad26.COV2.S COVID-19 vaccine or a placebo. CDR3s include the opening cysteine and the closing phenylalanine or tryptophan. The D gene is left open where the match is weak. Expanded clones get a size class; other rows say once, few or many, or leave the size out.

D,V,length,J,size,CDR3,DNA
-,TRBV7-9,12,TRBJ2-1,-,CASSLEELEQFF,TGTGCCAGCAGCTTAGAGGAACTTGAACAGTTCTTC
-,TRBV4-1,14,TRBJ1-6,-,CASSPRRNNSPLHF,TGCGCCAGCAGCCCTCGACGGAATAATTCACCCCTCCACTTT
-,TRBV19,14,TRBJ1-2,-,CASSWGRDFYGYTF,TGTGCCAGTAGTTGGGGACGGGACTTTTATGGCTACACCTTC
-,TRBV4-2,20,TRBJ2-1,-,CASSHRLLTMSGTREIEQFF,TGTGCCAGCAGCCACCGCCTCCTGACTATGAGCGGGACACGAGAAATTGAGCAGTTCTTC
-,TRBV19,19,TRBJ1-3,-,CASNIGAKRWLVGQNTIYF,TGTGCCAGTAATATAGGGGCGAAACGCTGGCTGGTTGGACAAAACACCATATATTTT
TRBD2,TRBV4-1,15,TRBJ2-1,-,CASSQVGLAINEQFF,TGCGCCAGCAGCCAGGTAGGACTAGCGATCAATGAGCAGTTCTTC
-,TRBV6-1,14,TRBJ2-7,-,CASSEDGQFYEQYF,TGTGCCAGCAGTGAAGATGGTCAGTTCTACGAGCAGTACTTC
-,TRBV2,12,TRBJ2-7,-,CATLGGNYEQYF,TGTGCCACCTTAGGGGGAAACTACGAGCAGTACTTC
TRBD1,TRBV7-9,14,TRBJ1-5,few,CASSPTGGNQPQHF,TGTGCCAGCAGCCCCACAGGGGGCAATCAGCCCCAGCATTTT
-,TRBV5-6,14,TRBJ2-2,-,CASSFSSNAGELFF,TGTGCCAGCAGCTTTTCTAGCAACGCCGGGGAGCTGTTTTTT
-,TRBV5-4,13,TRBJ1-2,-,CASSFYRDYGYTF,TGTGCCAGCAGCTTCTATCGGGACTATGGCTACACCTTC
TRBD2,TRBV6-5,15,TRBJ2-7,-,CASGMQAGGGYEQYF,TGTGCCAGCGGCATGCAAGCGGGAGGGGGGTACGAGCAGTACTTC
TRBD1,TRBV24-1,15,TRBJ2-3,-,CATSDPYRGADTQYF,TGTGCCACCAGTGACCCGTACAGGGGCGCAGATACGCAGTATTTT
-,TRBV11-2,14,TRBJ1-1,-,CASSLVWGDTEAFF,TGTGCCAGCAGCTTAGTATGGGGGGACACTGAAGCTTTCTTT
-,TRBV9,13,TRBJ1-1,-,CASSSTTDTEAFF,TGTGCCAGCAGCTCCACTACTGACACTGAAGCTTTCTTT
TRBD2,TRBV7-9,15,TRBJ2-3,-,CASSLVAGGPDTQYF,TGTGCCAGCAGCTTAGTAGCGGGGGGGCCAGATACGCAGTATTTT
-,TRBV2,12,TRBJ1-2,-,CASISQVYGYTF,TGTGCCAGCATCTCACAGGTCTATGGCTACACCTTC
TRBD1,TRBV3-1/TRBV3-2,18,TRBJ2-5,few,CASSQELNRGRGGETQYF,TGTGCCAGCAGCCAAGAGTTAAACAGGGGTAGGGGCGGGGAGACCCAGTACTTC
-,TRBV7-2,14,TRBJ2-7,-,CASSTNDALHEQYF,TGTGCCAGCAGCACAAACGACGCTCTCCACGAGCAGTACTTC
TRBD2,TRBV7-3,16,TRBJ2-5,-,CASSLNGLAGGETQYF,TGTGCCAGCAGCTTAAACGGGCTAGCGGGGGGAGAGACCCAGTACTTC
-,TRBV10-1,15,TRBJ2-5,-,CASSELKVPAETQYF,TGCGCCAGCAGTGAGTTAAAAGTACCGGCAGAGACCCAGTACTTC
TRBD1,TRBV7-2,14,TRBJ2-4,-,CASSLVGTGSIQYF,TGTGCCAGCAGCTTAGTCGGGACAGGAAGCATTCAGTACTTC
-,TRBV9,13,TRBJ2-5,-,CASSVGQSETQYF,TGTGCCAGCAGCGTAGGGCAGTCCGAGACCCAGTACTTC
-,TRBV6-5,16,TRBJ1-2,-,CASSYFWAEGRDGYTF,TGTGCCAGCAGTTACTTCTGGGCCGAGGGGAGGGATGGCTACACCTTC
-,TRBV11-3,12,TRBJ2-3,-,CASSPDTDTQYF,TGTGCCAGCAGCCCTGACACAGATACGCAGTATTTT
-,TRBV9,15,TRBJ2-1,-,CASSAAAHSYNEQFF,TGTGCCAGCAGCGCGGCAGCCCACTCCTACAATGAGCAGTTCTTC
-,TRBV30,13,TRBJ1-2,once,CAYSGPTPYGYTF,TGTGCCTACAGCGGGCCCACCCCCTATGGCTACACCTTC
-,TRBV19,13,TRBJ1-2,-,CASSIDPVRGYTF,TGTGCCAGTAGTATAGACCCAGTGAGGGGCTACACCTTC
TRBD1,TRBV11-1,13,TRBJ2-7,few,CASSSEGGDEQYF,TGTGCCAGCAGTTCTGAAGGGGGCGACGAGCAGTACTTC
TRBD2,TRBV6-5,15,TRBJ2-3,-,CASSSPWEGRDTQYF,TGTGCCAGCAGTTCCCCGTGGGAGGGTCGAGATACGCAGTATTTT
TRBD1,TRBV9,14,TRBJ1-6,few,CASSPARDRSPLHF,TGTGCCAGCAGCCCGGCCAGGGACAGATCACCCCTCCACTTT
-,TRBV21-1,10,TRBJ2-3,-,CANTRDTQYF,TGTGCCAATACCCGGGATACGCAGTATTTT
TRBD1,TRBV29-1,15,TRBJ2-3,-,CSVEPFQGGTDTQYF,TGCAGCGTAGAACCATTTCAGGGGGGCACAGATACGCAGTATTTT
-,TRBV12-3/TRBV12-4,12,TRBJ1-2,-,CASSLPGYGYTF,TGTGCCAGCAGTTTACCTGGATATGGCTACACCTTC
TRBD1,TRBV7-9,17,TRBJ1-1,-,CASSPRTGGRMNTEAFF,TGTGCCAGCAGCCCTCGGACAGGGGGAAGAATGAACACTGAAGCTTTCTTT
-,TRBV5-4,16,TRBJ2-2,-,CASSLAPGLNTGELFF,TGTGCCAGCAGCTTGGCCCCTGGACTGAACACCGGGGAGCTGTTTTTT
TRBD1,TRBV14,16,TRBJ2-7,-,CASSPLLGQGIYEQYF,TGTGCCAGCAGCCCACTACTCGGACAGGGGATCTACGAGCAGTACTTC
-,TRBV7-2,14,TRBJ1-2,-,CASTLRRDAYGYTF,TGTGCCAGCACCCTCCGTCGGGACGCCTATGGCTACACCTTC
-,TRBV19,12,TRBJ1-4,-,CAIPGAYEKLFF,TGTGCCATACCAGGGGCCTACGAAAAACTGTTTTTT
-,TRBV7-2,15,TRBJ1-3,-,CASSPRGSSGNTIYF,TGTGCCAGCAGCCCGAGGGGGAGCTCTGGAAACACCATATATTTT
-,TRBV14,13,TRBJ2-7,-,CASSQRAVHEQYF,TGTGCCAGCAGCCAACGGGCCGTCCACGAGCAGTACTTC
-,TRBV19,15,TRBJ1-1,-,CASSIVGRMNTEAFF,TGTGCCAGTAGTATAGTAGGGAGAATGAACACTGAAGCTTTCTTT
-,TRBV6-5,14,TRBJ2-7,-,CASSYSRPLGEQYF,TGTGCCAGCAGTTACTCGAGGCCCCTCGGCGAGCAGTACTTC
TRBD2,TRBV11-2,15,TRBJ2-1,-,CASSLRLAGDNEQFF,TGTGCCAGCAGCTTAAGACTAGCGGGGGACAATGAGCAGTTCTTC
-,TRBV7-3,13,TRBJ2-3,-,CASSLASTDTQYF,TGTGCCAGCAGCCTAGCTTCCACAGATACGCAGTATTTT
TRBD1,TRBV18,14,TRBJ1-2,-,CASSPGTGTNGYTF,TGTGCCAGCTCACCAGGGACAGGGACGAATGGCTACACCTTC
-,TRBV7-2,15,TRBJ1-5,-,CASSSKGPGNQPQHF,TGTGCCAGCAGCTCAAAGGGACCAGGCAATCAGCCCCAGCATTTT
-,TRBV11-2,15,TRBJ2-1,-,CASSSQGQRLGEQFF,TGTGCCAGCAGCTCCCAGGGCCAACGACTCGGTGAGCAGTTCTTC
-,TRBV7-9,12,TRBJ1-2,-,CASSPDSYGYTF,TGTGCCAGCAGCCCGGACAGCTATGGCTACACCTTC
-,TRBV18,15,TRBJ1-1,-,CASSPRRDGNTEAFF,TGTGCCAGCTCACCACGCAGGGATGGGAACACTGAAGCTTTCTTT
TRBD1,TRBV29-1,12,TRBJ2-7,-,CSFSGTDYEQYF,TGCAGCTTTTCCGGGACAGATTACGAGCAGTACTTC
-,TRBV29-1,12,TRBJ1-1,-,CSARDGHTEAFF,TGCAGCGCCCGGGACGGCCACACTGAAGCTTTCTTT
TRBD2,TRBV2,16,TRBJ2-7,-,CASTYYPGLAGVEQYF,TGTGCCAGCACCTACTACCCGGGACTAGCGGGAGTCGAGCAGTACTTC